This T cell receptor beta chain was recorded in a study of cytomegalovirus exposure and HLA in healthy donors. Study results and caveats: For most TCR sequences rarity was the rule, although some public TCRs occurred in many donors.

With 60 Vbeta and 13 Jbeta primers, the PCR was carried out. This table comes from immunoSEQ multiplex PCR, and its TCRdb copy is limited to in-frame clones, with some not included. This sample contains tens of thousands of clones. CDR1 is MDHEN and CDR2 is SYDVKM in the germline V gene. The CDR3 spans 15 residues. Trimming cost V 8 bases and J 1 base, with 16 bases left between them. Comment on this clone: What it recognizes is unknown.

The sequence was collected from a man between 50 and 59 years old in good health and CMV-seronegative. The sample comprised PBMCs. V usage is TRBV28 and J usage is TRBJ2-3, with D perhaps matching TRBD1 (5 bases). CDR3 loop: CASLVGRSRTDTQYF. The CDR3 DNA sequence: TGTGCCAGCCTCGTGGGGCGAAGCCGCACAGATACGCAGTATTTT.